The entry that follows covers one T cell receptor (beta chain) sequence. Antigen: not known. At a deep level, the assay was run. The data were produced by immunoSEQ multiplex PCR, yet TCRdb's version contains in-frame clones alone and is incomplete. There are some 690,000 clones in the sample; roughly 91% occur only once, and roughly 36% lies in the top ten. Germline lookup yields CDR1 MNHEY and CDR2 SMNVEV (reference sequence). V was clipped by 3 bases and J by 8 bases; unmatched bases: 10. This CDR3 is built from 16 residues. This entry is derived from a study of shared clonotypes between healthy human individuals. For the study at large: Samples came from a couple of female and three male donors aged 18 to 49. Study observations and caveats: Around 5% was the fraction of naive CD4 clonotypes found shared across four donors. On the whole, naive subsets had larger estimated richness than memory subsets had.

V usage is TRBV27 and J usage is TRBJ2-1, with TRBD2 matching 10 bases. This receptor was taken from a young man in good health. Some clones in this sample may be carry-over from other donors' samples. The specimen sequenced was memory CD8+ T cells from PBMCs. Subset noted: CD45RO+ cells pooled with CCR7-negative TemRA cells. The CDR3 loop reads CASSLWPAGGPDEQFF. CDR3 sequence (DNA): TGTGCCAGCAGTTTGTGGCCAGCGGGAGGGCCCGATGAGCAGTTCTTC.